The 26 T cell receptor beta chains in this list originate from one sample, sequenced in a study of T-cell reconstitution after alpha-beta-depleted transplantation in children (dated by TCRdb to 2016 to 2017). Libraries were made using PCR. The run used an Illumina HiSeq 2500. TCR libraries were prepared with molecular barcoding, using unique molecular identifiers to normalize TCRbeta repertoire quantification. TCRdb passed the public sequencing reads through fastp at Q25 and MiXCR, retaining productive beta sequences. Here each entry gathers all rows of one CDR3 protein and keeps the most common genes and DNA. The sample has some 300,000 distinct CDR3 sequences on record, 9% to 12% of them singletons. Jointly, the top ten make up 2% to 2.5% of the sample. This specimen consisted of PBMCs from the stem cell graft donor, obtained from the stem cell graft. The source is a human donor who donated a stem cell graft to a child with acute lymphoblastic leukemia.

In this sample, this clonotype turned up many times. This rearrangement joins TRBV7-2 to TRBJ1-6; possibly TRBD1 for D (5 bases). The CDR3 contains 15 residues. CDR1 is SGHTA, CDR2 FQGNSA, per germline. The V end was cut by 5 bases, the J end by 7 bases, with 15 bases between. The CDR3 reads CASSTMTVGNSPLHF. CDR3 nucleotide sequence: TGTGCCAGCAGCACAATGACAGTAGGCAATTCACCCCTCCACTTT.

Only a few counts were recorded for this clonotype. The chain uses TRBV10-3 and TRBJ2-4; D call uncertain. CDR1 is ENHRY, CDR2 SYGVKD, per germline. This CDR3 has 17 residues. V dropped 8 bases and J dropped 0 bases, with 20 bases sitting between them. The DNA of the CDR3 is TGTGCCATCCACCACCCACAATTAGACGTAGCCAAAAACATTCAGTACTTC. Translated: CAIHHPQLDVAKNIQYF.

This clonotype was found a few times. The genes are TRBV28 and TRBJ2-3; D unresolved. Germline V gene data show CDR1 as MDHEN and CDR2 as SYDVKM. This CDR3 comprises 18 residues. V was pared by 3 bases and J by 0 bases, with 19 bases between. CDR3 sequence reads: CASSLPRIHGQSTDTQYF. CDR3 nucleotides: TGTGCCAGCAGTTTGCCGCGAATACATGGCCAGAGCACAGATACGCAGTATTTT.

This clonotype was seen a few times. The V call is TRBV11-2, the J call TRBJ2-3; 9 bases line up with TRBD1. Germline V lookup: CDR1 SGHAT, CDR2 FQNNGV. V was clipped by 5 bases and J by 3 bases; unmatched bases: 6. The CDR3 totals 15 residues. CDR3 sequence (DNA): TGTGCCAGCAGCCCGGTGACAGGGGGAACAGATACGCAGTATTTT. Translation gives CASSPVTGGTDTQYF.

The table lists this clonotype with many counts. The J gene is TRBJ1-1, the V gene TRBV29-1; D is unresolved. The V gene's germline CDR1 is SQVTM and CDR2 ANQGSEA. V shed 1 base and J shed 8 bases, with 14 bases lying between them. The CDR3 contains 13 residues. In DNA, the CDR3 is TGCAGCGTTGAAGCCGCGGAGGGCCTGGAAGCTTTCTTT. As protein: CSVEAAEGLEAFF.

The table lists this clonotype with a few counts. The chain recombines TRBV20-1 with TRBJ1-2; D ambiguous. CDR1 DFQATT and CDR2 SNEGSKA come from the germline V gene (reference sequence). V lost 3 bases and J lost 9, with 8 bases in between. The CDR3 runs to 10 residues. The CDR3 region is CSARSGSYTF. For the CDR3, the DNA is TGCAGTGCTAGGTCGGGTAGCTACACCTTC.

This clonotype was seen more than once but under ten times. CDR3 sequence: CASSYASAQETQYF. The CDR3 nucleotides are TGTGCCAGCAGTTACGCGTCAGCTCAAGAGACCCAGTACTTC. V gene TRBV6-5 combines with J gene TRBJ2-5; the D is unclear. The CDR3 length is 14 residues. Per the germline V gene, CDR1 is MNHEY and CDR2 is SVGAGI. V lost 2 bases to trimming and J lost 2 bases, with 9 bases between them.

This clonotype was observed many times. The chain joins TRBV4-3 to TRBJ2-7; maybe TRBD1 (5 bases). This CDR3 comprises 14 residues. Germline-derived CDR1 and CDR2 are LGHNA and YSLEER. V was shortened by 0 bases and J by 4 bases, with 10 bases between the two germline ends. The CDR3 is CASSQETTVYEQYF. CDR3 DNA sequence: TGCGCCAGCAGCCAAGAGACGACAGTTTACGAGCAGTACTTC.

This clonotype was found a few times. V is TRBV6-1 and J is TRBJ2-7; D ambiguous. Trimming took 5 bases from V and 3 from J, leaving 11 bases between them. The CDR3 spans 13 residues. CDR1 MNHNS and CDR2 SASEGT come from the germline V gene. CDR3 DNA: TGTGCCAGCAGTCCCCGACGACACTACGAGCAGTACTTC. Its protein is CASSPRRHYEQYF.

This chain joins TRBV7-3 and TRBJ2-2; tentatively, D is TRBD2 (6 bases). Germline assignment: CDR1 SGHTA and CDR2 FQGTGA. The V end was cut by 3 bases, the J end by 0 bases, with 8 bases between. CDR3 size: 15 residues. CDR3 loop: CASSFAGSNTGELFF. As DNA, the CDR3 is TGTGCCAGCAGCTTTGCGGGGTCGAACACCGGGGAGCTGTTTTTT.

This rearrangement joins TRBV20-1 to TRBJ2-1; 14 nucleotides match TRBD2. The CDR3 is 15 residues long. The V gene end was trimmed by 5 bases and the J gene end by 10 bases; junction bases not matched to a gene: 10. Germline V gives CDR1 DFQATT, CDR2 SNEGSKA (reference sequence). CDR3 nucleotides: TGCAGTGCTCACGGGACTAGCGGGAGACTGAGAGAGCAGTTCTTC. Its protein is CSAHGTSGRLREQFF.

The chain links TRBV20-1 to TRBJ2-7; D possibly corresponds to TRBD2 (5 bases). The CDR3 is 13 amino acids. Per the germline V gene, CDR1 is DFQATT and CDR2 is SNEGSKA (reference sequence). V lost 2 bases and J 5 bases, leaving 13 bases between the germline ends. DNA of the CDR3: TGCAGTGCTAGACTAGCTGGTGCAAACGAGCAGTACTTC. Translation: CSARLAGANEQYF.

The chain recombines TRBV11-2 with TRBJ2-7; 7 bases line up with TRBD2. This CDR3 has 13 residues. V dropped 3 bases and J dropped 7; count of bases not matched to a gene: 6. Germline lookup yields CDR1 SGHAT and CDR2 FQNNGV. The CDR3 loop is CASSFGTMSEQYF. The CDR3, as DNA: TGTGCCAGCAGCTTCGGGACTATGTCAGAGCAGTACTTC.

This clonotype was seen a few times. The chain employs TRBV12-3 or TRBV12-4 and TRBJ2-7; D gene unclear. There are 11 residues in the CDR3. V was pared by 2 bases and J by 6 bases, with 5 bases between. CDR3 in amino acids: CASSLRGEQYF. The CDR3 nucleotides read TGTGCCAGCAGTTTACGAGGCGAGCAGTACTTC.

The chain is built from TRBV11-1 and TRBJ1-1, with D hard to call. The length of the CDR3 is 13 residues. V was cut by 5 bases and J by 6 bases, with 13 bases left in between. Germline values: CDR1 SGHAT, CDR2 FQDESV (reference sequence). The CDR3, as DNA: TGTGCCAGCAGCCCTTCGGAGGCCCCTGAAGCTTTCTTT. As protein: CASSPSEAPEAFF.

The V and J genes are TRBV10-3 and TRBJ1-6; D is unresolved. Trimming took 2 bases from V and 8 from J, leaving 7 bases between them. The CDR3 is 13 residues long. CDR1 and CDR2 (germline): ENHRY, SYGVKD. CDR3 DNA: TGTGCCATCAGTGAGAGGTGGGATTCACCCCTCCACTTT. Amino acid sequence: CAISERWDSPLHF.

This clonotype was seen ten or more times. The chain combines TRBV27 with TRBJ1-5; a weak D match, TRBD1 (5 bases). This CDR3 region has 14 residues. Deletions cut 1 base from V and 2 bases from J, with 6 bases between. The germline V gene has CDR1 MNHEY and CDR2 SMNVEV (reference sequence). CDR3 bases: TGTGCCAGCAGTTTATGGGGCGGCAATCAGCCCCAGCATTTT. Its translation is CASSLWGGNQPQHF.

The DNA for the CDR3 is TGTGCCAGCAGTGAATTGACAGGGGGCCTAAACATTCAGTACTTC. Translated, it gives CASSELTGGLNIQYF. The chain combines TRBV2 with TRBJ2-4; 10 bases are a match to TRBD1. CDR1 and CDR2 (germline): SNHLY, FYNNEI. The CDR3 spans 15 residues. Trimming removed 2 bases from V and 6 bases from J; junction bases left unmatched: 4.

V is TRBV7-2 and J is TRBJ2-3; D uncertain. There are 16 residues in the CDR3. CDR1 SGHTA and CDR2 FQGNSA come from the germline V gene. V lost 3 bases, J lost 0 bases, and 13 bases lay in between. For the CDR3, the DNA is TGTGCCAGCAGCTTGTGGGCACCTTCTAGCACAGATACGCAGTATTTT. Translating gives CASSLWAPSSTDTQYF.

This chain connects TRBV7-9 to TRBJ2-3; TRBD2 is a possible D gene (7 bases). Trimming removed 3 bases from V and 2 bases from J, with 15 bases in between. The CDR3 runs 16 residues. Germline CDR1 reads SEHNR; CDR2 reads FQNEAQ (reference sequence). The CDR3 nucleotides read TGTGCCAGCAGCTTTCGGGGGGCTCTGCCCACAGATACGCAGTATTTT. Its protein is CASSFRGALPTDTQYF.

As to this clonotype: Likely a read error: the CDR3 ends without its conserved phenylalanine or tryptophan. V and J are TRBV5-5 and TRBJ1-1; unclear D gene. The CDR3 contains 13 residues. V gave up 0 bases and J gave up 4 bases, with 7 bases separating them. Per the germline V gene, CDR1 is SGHKS and CDR2 is YYEKEE (reference sequence). The CDR3 loop reads CASSLGSPTEAFL. The CDR3 bases are TGTGCCAGCAGCTTGGGGTCACCCACTGAAGCTTTCCTT.

This clonotype was seen only a few times. The J gene is TRBJ2-5, the V gene TRBV7-9; D perhaps matches TRBD2 (5 bases). From germline, CDR1 is SEHNR and CDR2 FQNEAQ (reference sequence). V lost 11 bases to trimming and J lost 7 bases, with 32 bases between them. CDR3 size: 17 residues. The CDR3 DNA is TGTGCCTCATCTCTCCATTTTCAAGGTTCCCGAGGAGGGACCCAGTACTTC. Protein product: CASSLHFQGSRGGTQYF. Using reference TRBV7-9 and TRBJ2-5 for the parts outside the CDR3, the full variable domain is DTGVSQNPRHKITKRGQNVTFRCDPISEHNRLYWYRQTLGQGPEFLTYFQNEAQLEKSRLLSDRFSAERPKGSFSTLEIQRTEQGDSAMYLCASSLHFQGSRGGTQYFGPGTRLLVL.

The J gene is TRBJ2-1, the V gene TRBV4-1; 10 bases are shared with TRBD2. There are 18 residues in the CDR3. The V and J ends lost 0 bases and 5 bases, in that order; junction bases with no gene match: 10. Germline V gene sequence: CDR1 MGHRA, CDR2 YSYEKL. The CDR3 nucleotides are TGCGCCAGCAGCCAAGATTCGGTAGCGGGAGGCCTAAACAATGAGCAGTTCTTC. Translated, it gives CASSQDSVAGGLNNEQFF.

This chain connects TRBV12-3 or TRBV12-4 to TRBJ2-1, with D perhaps TRBD2 (6 bases). Deletions cut 10 bases from V and 3 bases from J, with 16 bases between. The CDR3 totals 14 residues. The CDR3 DNA reads as TGTGCCACCGATAGCGGCCCCTACTACAATGAGCAGTTCTTC. Its protein is CATDSGPYYNEQFF.

The chain carries TRBV20-1 and TRBJ2-7; 12 positions agree with TRBD2. The V and J ends lost 4 bases and 2 bases, in that order; junction bases with no gene match: 9. Germline V gives CDR1 DFQATT, CDR2 SNEGSKA (reference sequence). The CDR3 consists of 16 residues. The CDR3 spells CSANRGTSGRAYEQYF. CDR3 DNA: TGCAGTGCTAACCGGGGGACTAGCGGGCGGGCCTACGAGCAGTACTTC.

This clonotype was counted many times. V and J are TRBV11-1 and TRBJ2-1, with D tentatively TRBD2 (6 bases). V lost 4 bases, J lost 0 bases, and 7 bases lay in between. Germline V gene lookup returns CDR1 SGHAT and CDR2 FQDESV (reference sequence). The CDR3 covers 14 residues. CDR3 sequence reads: CASSSGGSYNEQFF. CDR3 bases: TGTGCCAGCAGCTCCGGGGGCTCCTACAATGAGCAGTTCTTC.